The rows below give T cell receptor beta chains drawn from one sample of a study of T cell responses to AZD1222 COVID-19 vaccine. This table comes from immunoSEQ multiplex PCR, and its TCRdb copy is limited to in-frame clones, with some not included. The sample lists 45,000 to 55,000 clones, approximately 80% occurring once. Sequencing was performed on peripheral blood, taken on day 0 of MenACWY control vaccination. These receptors came from an adult in good health. The CDR3 runs from the conserved cysteine through the conserved F or W. D genes are given only for firm matches. Only part of the rows carry a size: once, few, many, or a class if the clone is expanded.

TRBV19	TRBJ1-2	TRBD1	-	CASSIVMTGSNYGYTF	TGTGCCAGTAGTATAGTAATGACAGGGTCAAACTATGGCTACACCTTC
TRBV25-1	TRBJ2-1	TRBD2	-	CASSETSGGAGNEQFF	TGTGCCAGCAGTGAAACCAGCGGGGGGGCCGGGAATGAGCAGTTCTTC
TRBV18	TRBJ2-6	TRBD1	-	CASSPGQLAGANVLTF	TGTGCCAGCTCACCGGGACAGCTGGCTGGGGCCAACGTCCTGACTTTC
TRBV11-2	TRBJ1-2	TRBD1	-	CASAPGTVGGGYTF	TGTGCCAGCGCGCCGGGGACAGTAGGCGGTGGCTACACCTTC
TRBV6-1	TRBJ1-1	TRBD1	-	CASSEWAGGRTEAFF	TGTGCCAGCAGTGAATGGGCAGGGGGCCGAACTGAAGCTTTCTTT
TRBV29-1	TRBJ2-3	-	few	CSVRPDYTQYF	TGCAGCGTCCGGCCGGACTATACGCAGTATTTT
TRBV20-1	TRBJ2-2	-	-	CSASDSGNTGELFF	TGCAGTGCTAGTGACAGCGGAAACACCGGGGAGCTGTTTTTT
TRBV30	TRBJ2-2	TRBD2	-	CAWSVPMGRETGELFF	TGTGCCTGGAGTGTACCCATGGGGAGGGAAACCGGGGAGCTGTTTTTT
TRBV6-4	TRBJ2-2	-	-	CASRPQGYTGELFF	TGTGCCAGCAGGCCCCAGGGATACACCGGGGAGCTGTTTTTT
TRBV5-1	TRBJ2-2	-	-	CASSARLGMNTGELFF	TGCGCCAGCAGCGCGCGTCTCGGGATGAACACCGGGGAGCTGTTTTTT
TRBV4-1	TRBJ2-5	TRBD2	few	CATRRQAPSGRVVPQETQYF	TGCGCCACCCGCCGCCAGGCCCCTAGCGGGAGGGTCGTACCACAAGAGACCCAGTACTTC
TRBV3-1/TRBV3-2	TRBJ1-2	TRBD1	-	CASSQRDRGFGYTF	TGTGCCAGCAGCCAACGGGACAGGGGGTTTGGCTACACCTTC
TRBV24-1	TRBJ2-2	-	-	CATTGGSTGELFF	TGTGCCACCACCGGCGGGTCCACCGGGGAGCTGTTTTTT